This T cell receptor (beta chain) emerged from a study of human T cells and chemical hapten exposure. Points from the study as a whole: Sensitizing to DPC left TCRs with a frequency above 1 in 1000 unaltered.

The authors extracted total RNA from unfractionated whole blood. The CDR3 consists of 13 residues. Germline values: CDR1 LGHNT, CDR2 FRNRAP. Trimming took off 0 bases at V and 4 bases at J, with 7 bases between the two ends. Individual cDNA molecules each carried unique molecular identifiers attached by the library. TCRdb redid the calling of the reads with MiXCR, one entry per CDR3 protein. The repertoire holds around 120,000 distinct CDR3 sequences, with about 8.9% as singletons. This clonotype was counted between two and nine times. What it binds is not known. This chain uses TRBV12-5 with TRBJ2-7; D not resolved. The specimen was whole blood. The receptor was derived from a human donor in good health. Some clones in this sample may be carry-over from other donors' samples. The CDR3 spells CASGLVRGYEQYF. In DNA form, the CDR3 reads TGTGCTAGTGGTTTGGTACGAGGATACGAGCAGTACTTC.